The rows below give T cell receptor beta chains drawn from one sample of a study of read filtering for tumor transcriptome and immune sequencing. TCRdb reanalysed the reads using MiXCR and keeps one entry per CDR3 protein. The sample has more than 100,000 distinct CDR3 sequences, over 10% seen once. Input material: a population of CD138-negative cells sorted from bone marrow. The receptors derive from a donor aged 40 or older with multiple myeloma. The CDR3 runs from the conserved cysteine through the conserved F or W. Fields, in order: CDR3 protein, CDR3 DNA, D gene, V gene, J gene, clone size. The D gene is left open where the match is weak. Expanded clones are given a class, and other clones once, few, many or no size at all.

CDR3aa: CSARDSSTDTQYF
CDR3nt: TGCAGTGCTAGAGATTCGAGCACAGATACGCAGTATTTT
d_gene: .
v_gene: TRBV20-1
j_gene: TRBJ2-3
abundance: many

CDR3aa: CASSLAMDYNEQFF
CDR3nt: TGCGCCAGCAGCTTGGCCATGGATTACAATGAGCAGTTCTTC
d_gene: .
v_gene: TRBV5-1
j_gene: TRBJ2-1
abundance: few

CDR3aa: CASGPRQKYNEQFF
CDR3nt: TGTGCCAGCGGGCCCAGGCAGAAGTACAATGAGCAGTTCTTC
d_gene: .
v_gene: TRBV6-2/TRBV6-3
j_gene: TRBJ2-1
abundance: few

CDR3aa: CASSQDPTRGLTEAFF
CDR3nt: TGCGCCAGCAGCCAAGACCCCACCCGGGGGCTGACTGAAGCTTTCTTT
d_gene: .
v_gene: TRBV4-1
j_gene: TRBJ1-1
abundance: many

CDR3aa: CASRRDRSTDTQYF
CDR3nt: TGCGCCAGCAGGAGGGACAGGAGCACAGATACGCAGTATTTT
d_gene: TRBD1
v_gene: TRBV5-1
j_gene: TRBJ2-3
abundance: many

CDR3aa: CASSSNQRGGAGELFF
CDR3nt: TGTGCCAGCAGTTCCAACCAAAGAGGGGGAGCGGGGGAGCTGTTTTTT
d_gene: .
v_gene: TRBV12-3/TRBV12-4
j_gene: TRBJ2-2
abundance: .

CDR3aa: CASRPSATNEKLFF
CDR3nt: TGCGCCAGCAGACCCTCGGCAACTAATGAAAAACTGTTTTTT
d_gene: .
v_gene: TRBV5-1
j_gene: TRBJ1-4
abundance: .

CDR3aa: CATRSSRSGNTIYF
CDR3nt: TGTGCCACCCGCAGTTCCCGCTCTGGAAACACCATATATTTT
d_gene: .
v_gene: TRBV5-4
j_gene: TRBJ1-3
abundance: few

CDR3aa: CSAIELADGYEQYF
CDR3nt: TGCAGTGCTATAGAACTAGCGGATGGCTACGAGCAGTACTTC
d_gene: TRBD2
v_gene: TRBV20-1
j_gene: TRBJ2-7
abundance: .

CDR3aa: CASSLYSGSDYEQYF
CDR3nt: TGTGCCAGCAGCTTATACTCCGGGAGTGACTACGAGCAGTACTTT
d_gene: .
v_gene: TRBV11-2
j_gene: TRBJ2-7
abundance: many

CDR3aa: CASSSGSYGYTF
CDR3nt: TGTGCCAGCAGTTCCGGCAGTTATGGCTACACCTTC
d_gene: .
v_gene: TRBV6-2/TRBV6-3
j_gene: TRBJ1-2
abundance: many

CDR3aa: CASSSGLSPEPQHF
CDR3nt: TGTGCCAGCAGCAGCGGTCTCTCCCCGGAGCCCCAGCATTTT
d_gene: .
v_gene: TRBV28
j_gene: TRBJ1-5
abundance: many

CDR3aa: CASSKGGSLKTQYF
CDR3nt: TGTGCCAGCAGTAAGGGCGGGAGCCTCAAGACCCAGTACTTC
d_gene: TRBD2
v_gene: TRBV28
j_gene: TRBJ2-5
abundance: many

CDR3aa: CASDGGSGTYEQYF
CDR3nt: TGTGCCAGTGACGGGGGAAGTGGGACCTACGAGCAGTACTTC
d_gene: .
v_gene: TRBV19
j_gene: TRBJ2-7
abundance: many

CDR3aa: CASSQSGGYEQFF
CDR3nt: TGTGCCAGCAGCCAATCAGGGGGCTATGAGCAGTTCTTC
d_gene: TRBD1
v_gene: TRBV3-1
j_gene: TRBJ2-1
abundance: many

CDR3aa: CASSQRQGTNTEAFF
CDR3nt: TGTGCCAGCAGCCAAAGACAGGGAACGAACACTGAAGCTTTCTTT
d_gene: TRBD1
v_gene: TRBV7-6
j_gene: TRBJ1-1
abundance: many

CDR3aa: CASSLENRGMETQYF
CDR3nt: TGTGCCAGCAGCTTAGAAAACAGGGGTATGGAGACCCAGTACTTC
d_gene: TRBD1
v_gene: TRBV7-2
j_gene: TRBJ2-5
abundance: few

CDR3aa: CASSAEGAGQPQHF
CDR3nt: TGTGCCAGCAGTGCGGAGGGGGCTGGTCAGCCCCAGCATTTT
d_gene: TRBD1
v_gene: TRBV6-2/TRBV6-3
j_gene: TRBJ1-5
abundance: many

CDR3aa: CASSIRGFSNQPQHF
CDR3nt: TGTGCCAGTAGTATTCGGGGGTTTAGCAATCAGCCCCAGCATTTT
d_gene: .
v_gene: TRBV19
j_gene: TRBJ1-5
abundance: .

CDR3aa: CASSLDTTGANVLTF
CDR3nt: TGCGCCAGCAGCTTGGACACAACTGGGGCCAACGTCCTGACTTTC
d_gene: .
v_gene: TRBV5-1
j_gene: TRBJ2-6
abundance: many

CDR3aa: CASSLGGGRSNQPQHF
CDR3nt: TGTGCCAGCAGCTTAGGAGGGGGGCGAAGCAATCAGCCCCAGCATTTT
d_gene: .
v_gene: TRBV7-2
j_gene: TRBJ1-5
abundance: few

CDR3aa: CASSSGRFGNEQFF
CDR3nt: TGTGCCAGCAGTAGCGGGAGATTCGGCAATGAGCAGTTCTTC
d_gene: TRBD2
v_gene: TRBV11-3
j_gene: TRBJ2-1
abundance: .

CDR3aa: CASSPRGRGTEAFF
CDR3nt: TGTGCCAGTAGTCCCCGGGGACGGGGCACTGAAGCTTTCTTT
d_gene: .
v_gene: TRBV19
j_gene: TRBJ1-1
abundance: .

CDR3aa: CSGGYTYERYF
CDR3nt: TGCAGCGGAGGGTACACCTACGAGCGGTACTTC
d_gene: .
v_gene: TRBV29-1
j_gene: TRBJ2-7
abundance: few

CDR3aa: CASNKYQETQYF
CDR3nt: TGTGCCAGCAATAAGTACCAAGAGACCCAGTACTTC
d_gene: .
v_gene: TRBV6-2/TRBV6-3
j_gene: TRBJ2-5
abundance: many

CDR3aa: CASSRDRGPGELFF
CDR3nt: TGTGCCAGCAGCCGGGACAGGGGTCCCGGGGAGCTGTTTTTT
d_gene: TRBD1
v_gene: TRBV11-3
j_gene: TRBJ2-2
abundance: many

CDR3aa: CASSSQGAGQPQHF
CDR3nt: TGTGCCAGCAGTTCGCAGGGGGCCGGACAGCCCCAGCATTTT
d_gene: TRBD1
v_gene: TRBV27
j_gene: TRBJ1-5
abundance: many

CDR3aa: CSVRAKGQGARYEQYF
CDR3nt: TGCAGCGTCAGGGCTAAGGGACAGGGGGCGAGGTACGAGCAGTACTTC
d_gene: TRBD1
v_gene: TRBV29-1
j_gene: TRBJ2-7
abundance: many

CDR3aa: CASMFSSGANVLTF
CDR3nt: TGTGCCAGCATGTTCAGTTCTGGGGCCAACGTCCTGACTTTC
d_gene: .
v_gene: TRBV6-1
j_gene: TRBJ2-6
abundance: .

CDR3aa: CASSVPRGSSGNTIYF
CDR3nt: TGTGCCAGCAGTGTCCCCAGGGGGTCCTCTGGAAACACCATATATTTT
d_gene: TRBD1
v_gene: TRBV12-3/TRBV12-4
j_gene: TRBJ1-3
abundance: many

CDR3aa: CSVEGSVGEQYF
CDR3nt: TGCAGCGTTGAAGGGTCCGTCGGCGAGCAGTACTTC
d_gene: .
v_gene: TRBV29-1
j_gene: TRBJ2-7
abundance: many

CDR3aa: CASGTGTASYEQYF
CDR3nt: TGTGCCAGCGGAACCGGGACAGCCTCCTACGAGCAGTACTTC
d_gene: TRBD1
v_gene: TRBV28
j_gene: TRBJ2-7
abundance: few

CDR3aa: CASSSRVKDEQFF
CDR3nt: TGTGCCAGCAGCAGCAGGGTAAAGGATGAGCAGTTCTTC
d_gene: .
v_gene: TRBV7-3
j_gene: TRBJ2-1
abundance: many

CDR3aa: CSVEEGGMNTEAFF
CDR3nt: TGCAGCGTTGAAGAGGGGGGTATGAACACTGAAGCTTTCTTT
d_gene: .
v_gene: TRBV29-1
j_gene: TRBJ1-1
abundance: many

CDR3aa: CASSLTGVQPQHF
CDR3nt: TGTGCCAGCAGTTTAACAGGGGTCCAGCCCCAGCATTTT
d_gene: TRBD1
v_gene: TRBV12-3/TRBV12-4
j_gene: TRBJ1-5
abundance: few

CDR3aa: CSVEVGRVYNEQFF
CDR3nt: TGCAGCGTTGAGGTGGGCAGGGTTTACAATGAGCAGTTCTTC
d_gene: .
v_gene: TRBV29-1
j_gene: TRBJ2-1
abundance: many

CDR3aa: CSAYTGGSYNEQFF
CDR3nt: TGCAGTGCTTATACAGGGGGCTCCTACAATGAGCAGTTCTTC
d_gene: TRBD1
v_gene: TRBV20-1
j_gene: TRBJ2-1
abundance: many

CDR3aa: CASSLGVGELFF
CDR3nt: TGTGCCAGCAGTTTAGGCGTCGGGGAGCTGTTTTTT
d_gene: .
v_gene: TRBV12-3/TRBV12-4
j_gene: TRBJ2-2
abundance: many

CDR3aa: CASSQDAGAYNEQFF
CDR3nt: TGTGCCAGCAGCCAAGACGCGGGGGCATACAATGAGCAGTTCTTC
d_gene: .
v_gene: TRBV3-1
j_gene: TRBJ2-1
abundance: many

CDR3aa: CASSPENIQYF
CDR3nt: TGTGCCAGCTCACCAGAAAACATTCAGTACTTC
d_gene: .
v_gene: TRBV18
j_gene: TRBJ2-4
abundance: many

CDR3aa: CASSSSSAGGNEQFF
CDR3nt: TGTGCCAGCAGCTCCAGCAGTGCAGGGGGCAATGAGCAGTTCTTC
d_gene: TRBD1
v_gene: TRBV7-2
j_gene: TRBJ2-1
abundance: many

CDR3aa: CASSRRGENTEAFF
CDR3nt: TGTGCCAGCAGCCGCCGGGGCGAGAACACTGAAGCTTTCTTT
d_gene: .
v_gene: TRBV16
j_gene: TRBJ1-1
abundance: many

CDR3aa: CASFAGTSDYEQFF
CDR3nt: TGTGCCTCTTTCGCCGGGACTAGCGATTATGAGCAGTTCTTC
d_gene: TRBD2
v_gene: TRBV6-1
j_gene: TRBJ2-1
abundance: many

CDR3aa: CASRRTGAYQETQYF
CDR3nt: TGCGCCAGCAGGCGGACAGGGGCCTACCAAGAGACCCAGTACTTC
d_gene: TRBD1
v_gene: TRBV5-1
j_gene: TRBJ2-5
abundance: many

CDR3aa: CASSQDLSGNTEAFF
CDR3nt: TGTGCCAGCAGCCAAGATCTGTCTGGGAACACTGAAGCTTTCTTT
d_gene: .
v_gene: TRBV14
j_gene: TRBJ1-1
abundance: many

CDR3aa: CASSPMLGGQETQYF
CDR3nt: TGTGCCAGCAGCCCCATGCTGGGGGGCCAAGAGACCCAGTACTTC
d_gene: .
v_gene: TRBV7-2
j_gene: TRBJ2-5
abundance: .

CDR3aa: CASSRGSYEQYF
CDR3nt: TGTGCCAGCAGCCGGGGGTCCTACGAGCAGTACTTC
d_gene: .
v_gene: TRBV3-1
j_gene: TRBJ2-7
abundance: many

CDR3aa: CASSKTSGRGETQYF
CDR3nt: TGTGCCAGCAGCAAGACTAGCGGGAGAGGAGAGACCCAGTACTTC
d_gene: TRBD2
v_gene: TRBV11-2
j_gene: TRBJ2-5
abundance: few

CDR3aa: CASSQVAGGYEQYF
CDR3nt: TGTGCCAGCAGCCAAGTAGCGGGAGGTTACGAGCAGTACTTC
d_gene: TRBD2
v_gene: TRBV4-2
j_gene: TRBJ2-7
abundance: many

CDR3aa: CASSSPKLTDTQYF
CDR3nt: TGTGCCAGCAGCTCACCAAAACTCACAGATACGCAGTATTTT
d_gene: .
v_gene: TRBV27
j_gene: TRBJ2-3
abundance: once

CDR3aa: CASSKGTGYSNQPQHF
CDR3nt: TGTGCCAGTAGTAAAGGGACAGGATATAGCAATCAGCCCCAGCATTTT
d_gene: TRBD1
v_gene: TRBV19
j_gene: TRBJ1-5
abundance: many

CDR3aa: CASRLSTQASRNEQFF
CDR3nt: TGTGCCAGCAGATTGTCGACGCAGGCCTCCCGCAATGAGCAGTTCTTC
d_gene: .
v_gene: TRBV12-3/TRBV12-4
j_gene: TRBJ2-1
abundance: many

CDR3aa: CASSRHTGTNQETQYF
CDR3nt: TGTGCCAGCAGCAGACATACCGGGACAAACCAAGAGACCCAGTACTTC
d_gene: .
v_gene: TRBV9
j_gene: TRBJ2-5
abundance: few

CDR3aa: CASSPAQRGPSSSYNEQFF
CDR3nt: TGTGCCAGCTCCCCGGCCCAAAGGGGCCCATCAAGCTCCTACAATGAGCAGTTCTTC
d_gene: .
v_gene: TRBV18
j_gene: TRBJ2-1
abundance: many

CDR3aa: CASSQDLAGGGEQYF
CDR3nt: TGCGCCAGCAGCCAAGATCTAGCGGGAGGGGGAGAGCAGTACTTC
d_gene: TRBD2
v_gene: TRBV4-1
j_gene: TRBJ2-7
abundance: many

CDR3aa: CASSRGYEQYF
CDR3nt: TGTGCCAGCTCAAGGGGCTACGAGCAGTACTTC
d_gene: .
v_gene: TRBV6-5
j_gene: TRBJ2-7
abundance: many